This entry concerns a single TCR beta chain. TCRdb's copy holds only in-frame clones and misses some; the assay was immunoSEQ multiplex PCR. The table records approximately 40,000 clones, less than 90% of them present only once. This sample is part of a study of T cell changes during pregnancy in multiple sclerosis. The TCR was taken from a female donor with multiple sclerosis, enrolled in a pregnancy study. This specimen was CD4+ T cells from peripheral blood mononuclear cells, taken in the second trimester of pregnancy.

CDR3 nucleotides: TGTGCCAGCAACCTCCGGGACAGGGGGCGAGAACTGTTTTTT. It codes for CASNLRDRGRELFF. The chain combines TRBV28 with TRBJ1-4; TRBD1 aligns across 12 bases. CDR1 and CDR2 from the germline V gene are MDHEN and SYDVKM. V was pared by 7 bases and J by 12 bases, with 9 bases of the junction left unmatched. The CDR3 is made up of 14 amino acids.